Listed here are 16 T cell receptor beta chains from one sample, sequenced in a study of cytomegalovirus exposure and HLA in healthy donors. Repertoires were generated with immunoSEQ multiplex PCR, while TCRdb's copy carries only in-frame clones and drops some. The table records some 200,000 clones, 75% to 95% of them present only once. Sequenced input: PBMCs. The receptors were gathered from a woman younger than 35 in good health and CMV-seronegative.

This sequence joins TRBV28 and TRBJ1-2; tentatively, D is TRBD1 (5 bases). The germline V and J ends were trimmed by 7 bases and 7 bases, with 19 bases remaining between them. This CDR3 has 14 residues. Per the germline V gene, CDR1 is MDHEN and CDR2 is SYDVKM. Here the CDR3 reads CASTPSRVGGGYTF. CDR3 nucleotides: TGTGCCAGCACCCCGTCCAGGGTGGGGGGTGGCTACACCTTC.

V gene TRBV5-1 combines with J gene TRBJ2-7, with D maybe TRBD1 (6 bases). V was shortened by 0 bases and J by 4 bases, with 14 bases between the two germline ends. Germline loops: CDR1 SGHRS, CDR2 YFSETQ. The CDR3 runs to 15 residues. The chain's CDR3 is CASSLVPRGGYEQYF. Here the CDR3 DNA reads TGCGCCAGCAGCTTGGTCCCCAGGGGTGGATACGAGCAGTACTTC.

J is TRBJ1-2 and V is TRBV10-3; a weak D match, TRBD1 (5 bases). Germline V gives CDR1 ENHRY, CDR2 SYGVKD. The CDR3 length is 12 residues. V gave up 7 bases and J gave up 6 bases, with 12 bases separating them. CDR3 sequence (DNA): TGTGCCATCACCTCACGGGGGGATGGCTACACCTTC. It is translated as CAITSRGDGYTF.

This chain links TRBV5-5 with TRBJ1-3; D ambiguous. The CDR3 is 13 residues long. The V end lost 6 bases, the J end lost 1 base, and 8 bases lay between the germline ends. Germline CDR1 SGHKS, CDR2 YYEKEE (reference sequence). As DNA, the CDR3 is TGTGCCAGCATGAGGGCGTCTGGAAACACCATATATTTT. This sequence encodes CASMRASGNTIYF.

The V gene is TRBV4-1, the J gene TRBJ1-5, with D perhaps matching TRBD1 (6 bases). With 4 bases removed from V and 2 bases from J, the gap between germline ends came to 9 bases. The CDR3 spans 14 residues. Germline V gene sequence: CDR1 MGHRA, CDR2 YSYEKL. The CDR3 loop is CASSPRTGNQPQHF. The CDR3 DNA reads TGCGCCAGCAGCCCTAGGACAGGCAATCAGCCCCAGCATTTT.

The chain couples TRBV19 to TRBJ1-2; 8 positions match TRBD1. The germline V gene has CDR1 LNHDA and CDR2 SQIVND (reference sequence). Trimming cost V 10 bases and J 6 bases; bases outside gene matches: 10. The CDR3 consists of 13 residues. CDR3 bases: TGTGCCACCGAGTGGCCAGGGGGCAATGGCTACACCTTC. Encoded protein: CATEWPGGNGYTF. Supplemented by reference TRBV19 and TRBJ1-2, the full variable domain reads DGGITQSPKYLFRKEGQNVTLSCEQNLNHDAMYWYRQDPGQGLRLIYYSQIVNDFQKGDIAEGYSVSREKKESFPLTVTSAQKNPTAFYLCATEWPGGNGYTFGSGTRLTVV.

CDR3 bases: TGTGCCAGCAGCACTGCTAGGGACAGTGAGCAGTTCTTC. It encodes CASSTARDSEQFF. The rearrangement links TRBV5-4 to TRBJ2-1; TRBD1 agrees at 7 bases. Germline loops: CDR1 SGHNT, CDR2 YYREEE (reference sequence). The CDR3 is 13 amino acids. Trimming took 4 bases from V and 9 from J; bases not matched to a gene: 7.

This clone has a handful of counts. The chain employs TRBV6-5 and TRBJ2-7; 11 bases map to TRBD2. V was pared by 0 bases and J by 7 bases, with 5 bases of the junction left unmatched. This CDR3 region has 15 residues. The germline V gene has CDR1 MNHEY and CDR2 SVGAGI. CDR3 nucleotide sequence: TGTGCCAGCAGTTACTCGGGGCTAGCGGGAGGAGAGCAGTACTTC. Residues: CASSYSGLAGGEQYF.

The V call is TRBV19, the J call TRBJ2-7; TRBD2 matches at 8 bases. With V trimmed by 4 bases and J by 5 bases, 13 bases remained unmatched. The CDR3 sequence is 16 residues long. Germline CDR1 LNHDA, CDR2 SQIVND (reference sequence). CDR3 sequence: CASSRMASGGRHEQYF. As DNA, the CDR3 is TGTGCCAGTAGTAGGATGGCAAGCGGGGGTAGGCACGAGCAGTACTTC.

The V and J genes are TRBV27 and TRBJ1-2, with D uncertain. There are 13 residues in the CDR3. The V gene lost 6 bases and the J gene lost 2 bases, with 10 bases spanning the gap. Germline values: CDR1 MNHEY, CDR2 SMNVEV (reference sequence). The DNA of the CDR3 is TGTGCCAGCAGGGGCAGCTCCAACTATGGCTACACCTTC. It yields the protein CASRGSSNYGYTF.

This clone was counted a single time. The genes are TRBV18 and TRBJ2-2; D is uncertain. This CDR3 is built from 18 residues. Trimming cost V 3 bases and J 0 bases, with 17 bases left between them. CDR1 and CDR2 from the germline V gene are KGHSH and LQKENI. DNA of the CDR3: TGTGCCAGCTCACCGATGCCTCGGAGCCCGACGAACACCGGGGAGCTGTTTTTT. It is translated as CASSPMPRSPTNTGELFF.

V is TRBV7-3 and J is TRBJ2-3; 12 bases fit TRBD1. CDR3 size: 15 residues. V was pared by 4 bases and J by 5 bases, with 4 bases of the junction left unmatched. Germline values: CDR1 SGHTA, CDR2 FQGTGA. CDR3 DNA sequence: TGTGCCAGCAGCTCGGGACAGGGGGCCGTAGATACGCAGTATTTT. Residues: CASSSGQGAVDTQYF. The full variable domain, in which reference TRBV7-3 and TRBJ2-3 provide the parts outside the CDR3, is GAGVSQTPSNKVTEKGKYVELRCDPISGHTALYWYRQSLGQGPEFLIYFQGTGAADDSGLPNDRFFAVRPEGSVSTLKIQRTERGDSAVYLCASSSGQGAVDTQYFGPGTRLTVL.

This clone was observed a single time. The rearrangement uses TRBV10-3 and TRBJ1-4; TRBD1 is a possible D gene (6 bases). The CDR3 loop spans 16 amino acids. CDR1 and CDR2 from the germline V gene are ENHRY and SYGVKD. V lost 6 bases, J lost 4 bases, and 18 bases lay in between. CDR3: CAISGSGDRFNEKLFF. The CDR3 nucleotides are TGTGCCATCAGCGGATCGGGCGACAGGTTTAATGAAAAACTGTTTTTT.

This clone was counted a single time. The genes are TRBV11-1 and TRBJ1-1, with D possibly being TRBD1 (5 bases). The ends were cut back, 6 bases at V and 1 base at J, with 9 bases in the middle. CDR3 size: 13 residues. Germline values: CDR1 SGHAT, CDR2 FQDESV (reference sequence). This chain's CDR3 is CASRRTGNTEAFF. For the CDR3, the DNA is TGTGCCAGCAGACGAACAGGGAACACTGAAGCTTTCTTT.

This clone was detected a few times. This chain uses TRBV2 with TRBJ1-6, with TRBD1 identical over 8 bases. J lost 14 bases, V lost 7 bases, and 16 bases had no gene match. Germline assignment: CDR1 SNHLY and CDR2 FYNNEI. This CDR3 comprises 15 residues. The CDR3 loop reads CASKHWTGTLEALHF. CDR3 DNA sequence: TGTGCCAGCAAGCATTGGACAGGGACTTTAGAGGCCCTCCACTTT.

This chain uses TRBV5-8 with TRBJ1-1, with 10 nucleotides matching TRBD1. The CDR3 length is 15 residues. CDR1 and CDR2 (germline): SGHTS, YDEGEE. V shed 3 bases and J 3 bases; nucleotides not matched to a gene: 5. The chain's CDR3 is CASSYSGTGDTEAFF. The CDR3 DNA is TGTGCCAGCAGCTACTCCGGGACAGGGGACACTGAAGCTTTCTTT.